The next 9 T cell receptor beta chains were all read from a single sample in a study of tumor-infiltrating lymphocytes in primary liver carcinoma. Starting from around 0.45 ug of total RNA, TCR beta cDNA was produced with a primer in the constant region. ARM-PCR, slightly modified, supplied the TCR beta libraries through three nested multiplex PCR rounds. TRBV1-TRBV30 forward primers and a C-beta reverse primer were used in the first two PCR rounds, which each ran for approximately 10 cycles. TCRdb independently ran MiXCR on the multiplex PCR reads; one entry per CDR3 protein. This table has 100,000 or so distinct CDR3 sequences, 55% to 75% appearing once. Scientists recovered RNA and DNA together from around 20-30 mg of unsorted bulk tissue. Sequencing was done on a sample of liver tumor tissue from sampling region 5. The subset is: tumor region T5, tumor centre. The source of these receptors is a woman aged 55-69 years with primary liver carcinoma and hepatitis B virus infection.

In the case of this clonotype: One base away lies a much larger clone, so this may be a sequencing read error. The rearrangement uses TRBV5-4 and TRBJ2-5; D is perhaps TRBD2 (6 bases). The CDR3 runs 15 residues. Germline V gene lookup returns CDR1 SGHNT and CDR2 YYREEE (reference sequence). DNA of the CDR3: TGTGTCAGCAGCTTGGCGGGGCCGTACCAAGAGACCCAGTACTTC. It is translated as CVSSLAGPYQETQYF. Full variable domain (outside the CDR3, taken from reference TRBV5-4 and TRBJ2-5): ETGVTQSPTHLIKTRGQQVTLRCSSQSGHNTVSWYQQALGQGPQFIFQYYREEENGRGNFPPRFSGLQFPNYSSELNVNALELDDSALYLCVSSLAGPYQETQYFGPGTRLLVL.

Remarks on this clonotype: A junction boundary mismatches the germline segment, possibly from a read error. The genes are TRBV7-8 and TRBJ2-3; no reliable D call. The germline CDR1 and CDR2 sequences are SGHVS and FQNEAQ. This CDR3 region has 15 residues. For the CDR3, the DNA is TGTGCCAGCAACTTAGACCGTTATACTTCAGATACGCAGTATTTT. This sequence encodes CASNLDRYTSDTQYF.

As to this clonotype: Without the conserved terminal phenylalanine or tryptophan, this CDR3 likely stems from a read error. This chain links TRBV11-2 with TRBJ1-1; D gene ambiguous. The CDR3 spans 13 residues. Germline V lookup: CDR1 SGHAT, CDR2 FQNNGV. CDR3 sequence reads: CASSTQGNTDAFC. DNA of the CDR3: TGTGCCAGCAGCACCCAAGGGAACACTGACGCTTTCTGT.

A remark on this clonotype: This may stem from a read error, because a much larger clone lies one nucleotide away. This rearrangement joins TRBV20-1 to TRBJ2-7; D might be TRBD1 (5 bases). The CDR3 has 15 amino acids. Germline-derived CDR1 and CDR2 are DFQATT and SNEGSKA (reference sequence). CDR3 protein: CRATDPVQDSYEQYF. Here the CDR3 DNA reads TGCAGAGCTACCGATCCTGTACAGGACTCCTACGAGCAGTACTTC.

This clonotype has more than one count but fewer than ten. This sequence may be a read error, since a much larger clone differs from it by one base. The CDR3 sequence is CASSEEWYFINEQLF. CDR3 bases: TGTGCCAGCAGTGAAGAATGGTACTTCATCAATGAGCAGCTCTTC. The chain couples TRBV6-1 to TRBJ2-1, with no clear D. This CDR3 comprises 15 residues. The germline V gene encodes CDR1 MNHNS and CDR2 SASEGT.

With respect to this clonotype: The junction departs from the called germline gene at one end, perhaps through a read error. V gene TRBV10-2 combines with J gene TRBJ1-1, with 7 nucleotides matching TRBD1. CDR1 WSHSY and CDR2 SAAADI come from the germline V gene. This CDR3 has 16 amino acids. CDR3: CASSESPKGANTESFF. Written as DNA, the CDR3 is TGCGCCAGCAGTGAGTCGCCAAAGGGGGCGAACACTGAATCTTTCTTT.

This chain joins TRBV7-2 and TRBJ2-7, with 7 bases identical to TRBD1. Germline lookup yields CDR1 SGHTA and CDR2 FQGNSA. This CDR3 has 14 amino acids. V gave up 4 bases and J gave up 6 bases; unmatched junction bases: 9. CDR3 sequence: CASSSQGILAEQYF. The DNA for the CDR3 is TGTGCCAGCAGCTCACAGGGGATCTTAGCCGAGCAGTACTTC.

Concerning this clonotype itself: At one end, the junction sequence differs from germline, possibly due to a read error. The chain employs TRBV29-1 and TRBJ1-1; D remains unclear. Looked up from germline, CDR1 is SQVTM and CDR2 is ANQGSEA. The CDR3 is made up of 11 amino acids. CDR3 DNA sequence: TGCAGTGTTGTTGGGAACAATGAAGCTTTCTTT. It encodes CSVVGNNEAFF.

As to this clonotype: At one end, the junction sequence differs from germline, possibly due to a read error. The genes are TRBV6-5 and TRBJ1-4, with unresolved D. The CDR3 is made up of 14 amino acids. The germline V gene encodes CDR1 MNHEY and CDR2 SVGAGI. In nucleotides, the CDR3 is TGTGCCAGCAGTTACAGAGCATCTAATGAAAAACTCTTTTTT. Translated, it gives CASSYRASNEKLFF.